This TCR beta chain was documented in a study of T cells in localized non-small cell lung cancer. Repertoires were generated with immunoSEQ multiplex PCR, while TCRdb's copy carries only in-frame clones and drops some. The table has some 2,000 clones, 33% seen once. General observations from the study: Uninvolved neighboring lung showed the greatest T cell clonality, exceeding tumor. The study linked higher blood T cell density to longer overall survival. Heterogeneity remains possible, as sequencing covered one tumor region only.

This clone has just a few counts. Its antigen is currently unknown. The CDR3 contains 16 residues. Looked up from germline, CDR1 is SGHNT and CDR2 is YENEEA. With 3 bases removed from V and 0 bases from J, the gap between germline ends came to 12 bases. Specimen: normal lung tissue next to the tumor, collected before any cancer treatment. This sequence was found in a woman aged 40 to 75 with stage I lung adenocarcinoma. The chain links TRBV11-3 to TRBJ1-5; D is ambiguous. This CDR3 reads CASSLVAGYSNQPQHF. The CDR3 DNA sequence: TGTGCCAGCAGCTTGGTGGCGGGGTATAGCAATCAGCCCCAGCATTTT.